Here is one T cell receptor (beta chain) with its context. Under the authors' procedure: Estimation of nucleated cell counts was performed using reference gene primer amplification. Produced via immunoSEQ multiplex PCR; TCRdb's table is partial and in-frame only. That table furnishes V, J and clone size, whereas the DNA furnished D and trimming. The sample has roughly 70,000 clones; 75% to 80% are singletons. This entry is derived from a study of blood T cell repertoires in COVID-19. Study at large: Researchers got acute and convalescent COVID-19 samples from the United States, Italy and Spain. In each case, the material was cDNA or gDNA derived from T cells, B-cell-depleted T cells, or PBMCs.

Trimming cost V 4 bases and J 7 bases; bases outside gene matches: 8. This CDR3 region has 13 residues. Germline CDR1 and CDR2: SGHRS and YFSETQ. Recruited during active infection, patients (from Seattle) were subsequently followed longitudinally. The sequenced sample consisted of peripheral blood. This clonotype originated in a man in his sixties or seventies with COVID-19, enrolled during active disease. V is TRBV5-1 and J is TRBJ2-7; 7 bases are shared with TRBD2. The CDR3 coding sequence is TGCGCCAGCAGCCCAGTAGCGGGTGAAGAGCAGTACTTC. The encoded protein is CASSPVAGEEQYF.